Reported below is one T cell receptor beta chain. Its antigen remains unidentified. TCRdb re-analysed the 5' RACE reads in MiXCR, keeping a single row per CDR3 protein. The table records 450,000 to 650,000 distinct CDR3 sequences, around an eighth of them present only once. This sample stems from a study of T cells after yellow fever vaccination. Looking at the study overall: The authors prepared low-cell-number fractions using SMART-Seq v4 Ultra Low Input. Study-wide points: Abundant clonotypes from the bulk population could get into FACS-sorted repertoires as contaminants. Primary-vaccination clones mostly resurfaced post-booster (just under 98% CD4, around 88% CD8).

Trimming stripped 8 bases from V and 5 bases from J, with 24 bases between. The CDR3 is made up of 16 amino acids. Germline CDR1 is SEHNR and CDR2 is FQNEAQ (reference sequence). The chain links TRBV7-9 to TRBJ2-5; D may match TRBD1 or TRBD2 (6 bases each). This receptor was obtained from a man under 40 who received the YFV17D yellow fever vaccine. The sample in question was PBMCs, obtained on the day of the yellow fever booster vaccination. CDR3 sequence: CASQHQETRRGETQYF. CDR3 DNA sequence: TGTGCCAGCCAACACCAAGAGACTAGGAGGGGGGAGACCCAGTACTTC.